These 15 T cell receptor beta chains came from one sample sequenced in a study of immune evolution from preneoplasia to lung adenocarcinoma. Only in-frame clones appear in the TCRdb table, and some are missing; sequencing was by immunoSEQ multiplex PCR. Of under 9,500 clones detected, approximately 81% appear once; the ten largest clones hold about 9%. Material for sequencing was FFPE invasive lung adenocarcinoma tissue. The receptors come from a person aged 45 to 59 with lung adenocarcinoma.

The rearrangement joins TRBV30 to TRBJ2-6; a possible D gene is TRBD1 (6 bases). V was pared by 0 bases and J by 6 bases, with 9 bases between. Germline lookup yields CDR1 GTSNPN and CDR2 SVGIG (reference sequence). The CDR3 is 14 amino acids. CDR3 DNA: TGTGCCTGGAGTGTATGGGGGCCGGCCAACGTCCTGACTTTC. This translates into CAWSVWGPANVLTF.

The table lists this clone with a few counts. The V call is TRBV2, the J call TRBJ2-7; D is possibly TRBD1 (6 bases). CDR3 length: 13 amino acids. Germline V gene lookup returns CDR1 SNHLY and CDR2 FYNNEI. Trimming took 7 bases from V and 3 from J, leaving 13 bases between them. In nucleotides, the CDR3 is TGTGCCAGCAAAGGCACAGGGTTCTACGAGCAGTACTTC. Amino acid sequence: CASKGTGFYEQYF.

The chain uses TRBV6-1 and TRBJ1-1; tentative D call: TRBD1 (5 bases). This CDR3 contains 16 residues. The V gene lost 0 bases and the J gene lost 1 base, with 12 bases spanning the gap. In germline, CDR1 is MNHNS, CDR2 SASEGT. CDR3 protein: CASSEAIARANTEAFF. The CDR3 nucleotides read TGTGCCAGCAGTGAAGCGATCGCCAGGGCGAACACTGAAGCTTTCTTT.

The chain has TRBV5-4 and TRBJ2-3; D unresolved. V lost 0 bases and J 3 bases, leaving 8 bases between the germline ends. The CDR3 totals 14 residues. CDR1 SGHNT and CDR2 YYREEE come from the germline V gene (reference sequence). The CDR3 here is CASSLAGETDTQYF. In nucleotides, the CDR3 is TGTGCCAGCAGCTTGGCCGGAGAGACAGATACGCAGTATTTT.

J is TRBJ2-6 and V is TRBV10-2; D gene unclear. The CDR3 consists of 14 residues. Per germline, CDR1 WSHSY and CDR2 SAAADI. Trimming left V 8 bases short and J 4 bases short, with 12 bases between. The CDR3 coding sequence is TGCGCCAGCTCAGATCAAGGAGGGGCCAACGTCCTGACTTTC. It yields the protein CASSDQGGANVLTF.

The chain joins TRBV7-8 to TRBJ1-4, with D unclear. Germline CDR1 is SGHVS and CDR2 is FQNEAQ. The CDR3 covers 17 residues. Trimming pared 1 base from V and 6 bases from J, leaving 18 bases between. This CDR3 is CASSLERRATPYEKLFF. CDR3 nucleotide sequence: TGTGCCAGCAGCTTAGAAAGGCGGGCAACCCCCTATGAAAAACTGTTTTTT.

This chain links TRBV6-1 with TRBJ1-1; D gene uncertain. Deletions cut 4 bases from V and 3 bases from J, with 12 bases between. The length of the CDR3 is 14 residues. The germline V gene has CDR1 MNHNS and CDR2 SASEGT. The CDR3: CASSVLGWDTEAFF. CDR3 bases: TGTGCCAGCAGTGTCCTGGGGTGGGACACTGAAGCTTTCTTT.

The DNA of the CDR3 is TGTGCCAGCAGCTTGGGGGTGGGTGGCTACACCTTC. This codes for CASSLGVGGYTF. V usage is TRBV5-6 and J usage is TRBJ1-2; D unresolved. V was clipped by 0 bases and J by 7 bases, with 7 bases between them. CDR3 size: 12 residues. Germline values: CDR1 SGHDT, CDR2 YYEEEE.

The chain employs TRBV6-5 and TRBJ2-1; D not resolved. V was shortened by 6 bases and J by 5 bases, with 8 bases between the two germline ends. The CDR3 covers 12 residues. CDR1 and CDR2 from the germline V gene are MNHEY and SVGAGI. The CDR3 here is CASSRLNNEQFF. The CDR3 DNA reads as TGTGCCAGCAGCCGCTTAAACAATGAGCAGTTCTTC.

V is TRBV5-1 and J is TRBJ2-7; D not resolved. In germline, CDR1 is SGHRS, CDR2 YFSETQ. The CDR3 has 15 residues. The germline V and J ends were trimmed by 4 bases and 3 bases, with 17 bases remaining between them. As DNA, the CDR3 is TGCGCCAGCAGCCTCCTTTCAGGAGCCTACTACGAGCAGTACTTC. Amino acid sequence: CASSLLSGAYYEQYF.

By proportion, this clone is medium-sized (0.01 to 0.1%). Other DNA sequences in this sample translate to the same CDR3. The V and J genes are TRBV7-9 and TRBJ2-5; maybe TRBD2 (5 bases). CDR1 and CDR2 from the germline V gene are SEHNR and FQNEAQ (reference sequence). Trimming left V 5 bases short and J 0 bases short, with 13 bases between. The CDR3 is 15 amino acids. This chain's CDR3 is CASSLSSGYQETQYF. DNA of the CDR3: TGTGCCAGCAGCCTATCAAGCGGATACCAAGAGACCCAGTACTTC.

V and J are TRBV11-2 and TRBJ2-5; perhaps D is TRBD1 or TRBD2 (5 bases each). Trimming removed 3 bases from V and 7 bases from J, with 21 bases in between. The CDR3 consists of 16 residues. Per germline, CDR1 SGHAT and CDR2 FQNNGV. In DNA form, the CDR3 reads TGTGCCAGCAGCTTTATCTCCGGGGCCCTTTCTGGGACCCAGTACTTC. Protein sequence: CASSFISGALSGTQYF. The full variable domain, with the rest looked up from reference TRBV11-2 and TRBJ2-5, is EAGVAQSPRYKIIEKRQSVAFWCNPISGHATLYWYQQILGQGPKLLIQFQNNGVVDDSQLPKDRFSAERLKGVDSTLKIQPAKLEDSAVYLCASSFISGALSGTQYFGPGTRLLVL.

The chain carries TRBV20-1 and TRBJ2-3; D gene unclear. The CDR3 is 11 amino acids. V was pared by 5 bases and J by 3 bases, with 6 bases between. CDR1 DFQATT and CDR2 SNEGSKA come from the germline V gene (reference sequence). CDR3 loop: CSAPETDTQYF. The DNA for the CDR3 is TGCAGTGCTCCAGAAACAGATACGCAGTATTTT.

The chain uses TRBV27 and TRBJ2-3, with a possible D match to TRBD2 (5 bases). V lost 8 bases and J lost 1, with 13 bases in between. The CDR3 runs 14 residues. Germline CDR1 reads MNHEY; CDR2 reads SMNVEV (reference sequence). The CDR3 coding sequence is TGTGCCAGCCCCCGGGGTAGCGGCACAGATACGCAGTATTTT. Translating it yields CASPRGSGTDTQYF.

The rearrangement links TRBV10-3 to TRBJ1-2; D ambiguous. Trimming took 3 bases from V and 6 from J, leaving 11 bases between them. Germline CDR1 and CDR2: ENHRY and SYGVKD. This CDR3 region has 13 residues. CDR3 amino acids: CAISDRVVDGYTF. The CDR3 nucleotides read TGTGCCATCAGTGACCGGGTGGTGGATGGCTACACCTTC.